A single sample gave rise to the 13 T cell receptor beta chains below, sequenced in a study of monozygotic twins with inflammatory bowel disease. TCRdb reprocessed the 5' RACE reads; each CDR3 protein has one entry and no DNA is given. The sample has 400,000 to 500,000 distinct CDR3 sequences, and its top ten clones hold approximately 2.3%. Sequencing was carried out using blood. All receptors derive from a human donor with ulcerative colitis or Crohn's disease, or a healthy co-twin of an affected twin (not recorded which).

J is TRBJ2-2 and V is TRBV27. Germline assignment: CDR1 MNHEY and CDR2 SMNVEV (reference sequence). This CDR3 region has 15 residues. This chain's CDR3 is CASSLAGEATGELFF.

The chain recombines TRBV7-9 with TRBJ2-7; TCRdb's D call of TRBD2 is untestable without DNA. This CDR3 region has 14 residues. The germline gives CDR1 SEHNR, CDR2 FQNEAQ (reference sequence). The CDR3 protein is CASSLPAERHEQYF.

This rearrangement joins TRBV6-5 to TRBJ2-7; as DNA is missing, the TRBD1 call by TCRdb cannot be tested. Germline V lookup: CDR1 MNHEY, CDR2 SVGAGI. The length of the CDR3 is 12 residues. CDR3 sequence: CASSYSVQGQYF.

The chain couples TRBV5-6 to TRBJ2-2; there is no DNA to check the TCRdb D call of TRBD1. CDR3 length: 16 amino acids. Germline CDR1 and CDR2: SGHDT and YYEEEE. The CDR3 loop is CASGGTGVGNTGELFF.

The chain carries TRBV2 and TRBJ2-1; TCRdb designates TRBD2, a call that cannot be tested without DNA. Germline loops: CDR1 SNHLY, CDR2 FYNNEI. The CDR3 is 16 amino acids. CDR3 in amino acids: CASSLTGTSGTHEQFF.

The V gene is TRBV11-3, the J gene TRBJ2-5. Germline V lookup: CDR1 SGHNT, CDR2 YENEEA. The CDR3 covers 14 residues. CDR3 residues: CASSLGAKQETQYF.

The V and J genes are TRBV5-1 and TRBJ1-4; TCRdb outputs TRBD1, but without DNA this stays unchecked. CDR3 size: 13 residues. Germline-derived CDR1 and CDR2 are SGHRS and YFSETQ. CDR3 sequence reads: CASSLGQLEKLFF.

J is TRBJ2-5 and V is TRBV7-9; TCRdb returns TRBD1, unconfirmable since there is no DNA. The CDR3 has 14 amino acids. Germline CDR1 and CDR2: SEHNR and FQNEAQ (reference sequence). The CDR3 here is CASSHRTGQETQYF.

The V call is TRBV7-9, the J call TRBJ1-1; checking the TCRdb D call of TRBD1 is not possible without DNA. There are 16 residues in the CDR3. Per the germline V gene, CDR1 is SEHNR and CDR2 is FQNEAQ (reference sequence). The CDR3 is CASSSFGALMNTEAFF.

The chain carries TRBV15 and TRBJ1-5. CDR3 size: 18 residues. Germline CDR1 and CDR2: LNHNV and YYDKDF (reference sequence). The CDR3 loop reads CATSRDYSGGTLDQPQHF.

The rearrangement joins TRBV5-1 to TRBJ1-2; TCRdb selects TRBD1, and the lack of DNA leaves this call unchecked. The CDR3 loop spans 15 amino acids. CDR1 is SGHRS, CDR2 YFSETQ, per germline. This CDR3 is CASREKAQDTYGYTF.

The V and J genes are TRBV27 and TRBJ2-2; the TCRdb call, TRBD2, lacks DNA for checking. In germline, CDR1 is MNHEY, CDR2 SMNVEV (reference sequence). The CDR3 consists of 17 residues. CDR3: CASSLSAPLDGTGELFF.

This sequence joins TRBV11-2 and TRBJ1-1; without DNA, the TCRdb call of TRBD1 cannot be checked. The length of the CDR3 is 14 residues. Germline lookup yields CDR1 SGHAT and CDR2 FQNNGV. The CDR3 spells CASSFLDRVAEAFF. Full variable domain (outside the CDR3, taken from reference TRBV11-2 and TRBJ1-1): EAGVAQSPRYKIIEKRQSVAFWCNPISGHATLYWYQQILGQGPKLLIQFQNNGVVDDSQLPKDRFSAERLKGVDSTLKIQPAKLEDSAVYLCASSFLDRVAEAFFGQGTRLTVV.